This section outlines one T cell receptor (beta chain) sequence together with its context. This clone is classified as medium-sized (0.01 to 0.1%). It has no known antigen specificity. Per-base quality was not reported, and no clone a single base away is much larger than it. This entry comes from a study of regulatory and conventional T cells in RAG deficiency (dated by TCRdb to the late 2010s). Study-wide context: High-throughput TCR beta sequencing was used to compare the repertoire diversity and composition of Treg, conventional CD4+ and CD8+ T cells between RAG-deficient patients and healthy controls.

Before genomic DNA extraction, regulatory T cells were purified from blood as CD4+CD25-high CD127-low cells. Repertoire analyses used several healthy control donors as the comparison group. CDR1 is given as SGDLS and CDR2 as YYNGEE, both from the germline V gene. The CDR3 covers 13 residues, taking in both the cysteine and the phenylalanine. This entry keeps only the CDR3 DNA: 39 bases, framed from base 1. V gives up 5 bases and J gives up 6 bases, and the segment between their germline ends measures 15 bases. Library preparation employed the immunoSEQ multiplex PCR assay. Rearranged TCR beta chain products were amplified from the genomic DNA of sorted T-cell subsets and were then sequenced. In the authors' own workflow: Shannon entropy and Simpson indices were used to quantify the repertoire diversity of productive TCR beta rearrangements. To assess clonal expansion, the frequencies of the 100 most abundant productive TCR beta clonotypes were added up as a share of total reads. A self-reactivity index based on amino acid usage at CDR3beta positions 6 and 7 was applied to the TRB repertoires. Repertoire analyses used two-way ANOVA; flow cytometric analyses used Student t or Mann-Whitney tests. Drawn from immuneACCESS, this table holds only the in-frame rearrangements with V and J called that TCRdb kept. Clones are partly lost; checked studies trace under half to an unresolved V gene and leave the rest unexplained. That table gives V, J and clone size, and the DNA gave D and trimming. The sample includes tens of thousands of clones, with 75% to 95% observed a single time. Around 0.82% of the sample is taken by the ten largest.

The study at large found these results: Compared with controls, Omenn syndrome and CID/AS patients had approximately 95-fold fewer unique TCR beta sequences in Treg cells, whereas the reduction in the other subsets was 7.5 to 10-fold. In Omenn syndrome patients, sorted CD25-high CD127-low cells may represent peripherally activated cells rather than bona fide Treg cells. For some subjects, some T-cell subset analyses were not performed. Compared with control T-cell subpopulations, RAG-deficient patients had much lower Shannon entropy and higher Simpson indices. Shorter CDR3 lengths were found in all patient T-cell subsets, and >85% Treg-Tconv repertoire overlap at nucleotide and amino acid level was observed in Omenn syndrome patients.

The same sample was also used in a study of regulatory T cells. Drawing on the second study: In the multiplex PCR, 52 forward TRBV primers and 13 reverse TRBJ primers were used, and assay-based and computational corrections were applied for amplification bias. Repertoires from patients had restricted unique TRB V-J pairs and skewed V and J gene usage, with the strongest effect in regulatory T cells. The study compared T-cell receptor beta repertoires of sorted regulatory, conventional CD4+ and CD8+ T cells in CD3G-deficient patients with those in healthy controls. Ficoll density separation was used to isolate peripheral blood mononuclear cells. Rearranged TRB loci were amplified from genomic DNA by multiplex PCR within the immunoSEQ assay. TRB amplicons were sequenced on an Illumina HiSeq platform. Raw sequences were error-filtered and aligned to reference gene sequences by custom algorithms and were subsequently analyzed with the immunoSEQ online tools. The frequencies of productive and nonproductive TRB rearrangements were evaluated among unique sequences as well as among total sequences. Groups were compared by t tests, Mann-Whitney tests or two-way ANOVA performed in Prism software.

The sequence is built from TRBV9 and TRBJ2-7; the D element could tentatively be TRBD1 or TRBD2, as 5 bases agree for each. The sample comprised Tregs sorted from blood. This clonotype originated in a human donor in good health. The sequence in DNA is TGTGCCAGCAGTATAGGTGGGGGATCCGAGCAGTACTTC. Its product reads: CASSIGGGSEQYF.